This paragraph reports one TCR beta chain. Its antigen is still unknown. The repertoire was sequenced with immunoSEQ multiplex PCR; TCRdb's copy has only in-frame clones and lacks some. Among about 1.5 million clones listed, 95% to 99% were seen once. This sample is drawn from a study of shared clonotypes between healthy human individuals. Points from the study as a whole: The rarefaction results pointed to incomplete sorted-subset sequencing despite large depth.

The sequence came from a man aged 25-45 years in good health. Sequenced input: naive CD4+ T cells sorted from blood. This sample's subset: CD45RA+ positively selected.

The DNA for the CDR3 is TGTGCCAGCTCGCAGTCTTCGGGACTGACCATCTACAATGAGCAGTTCTTC. As protein: CASSQSSGLTIYNEQFF. The chain links TRBV18 to TRBJ2-1; TRBD2 is a possible D gene (6 bases). From germline, CDR1 is KGHSH and CDR2 LQKENI. Trimming stripped 6 bases from V and 3 bases from J, with 21 bases between. This CDR3 spans 17 amino acids.